The sequence of this TCR beta chain was determined in a study of CD8 T cells in Susac syndrome. Across the study: Patients with Susac syndrome were therapy-naive, on corticosteroids, or on intravenous immunoglobulin alone at the time that blood was drawn.

The CDR3 contains 15 residues. Germline V gene data show CDR1 as SEHNR and CDR2 as FQNEAQ (reference sequence). The germline V and J ends were trimmed by 5 bases and 5 bases, with 16 bases remaining between them. This clonotype has a single count. Through negative isolation, CD4+ and CD8+ T cells were obtained, while TEMRA cells were enriched using FACS. Random hexamers were used to reverse transcribe an amount of roughly 0.45 to 1 ug RNA. With immunoSEQ multiplex PCR, TCR beta CDR3 was amplified across 54 Vbeta and 13 Jbeta. TCRdb reanalysed the immunoSEQ multiplex PCR reads using MiXCR and keeps one entry per CDR3 protein. The sample has roughly 80,000 distinct CDR3 sequences, approximately 95% seen once; the top ten hold about 0.5%.

This rearrangement joins TRBV7-9 to TRBJ2-1; D might be TRBD1 (6 bases). This receptor was identified in a human donor with Susac syndrome. The sample taken for sequencing was CD8+ T cells from PBMCs. The CDR3 loop reads CASSPPRSGDNEQFF. DNA for the CDR3: TGTGCCAGCAGCCCACCCCGGTCAGGGGACAATGAGCAGTTCTTC. The variable domain in full, completed from reference TRBV7-9 and TRBJ2-1, reads DTGVSQNPRHKITKRGQNVTFRCDPISEHNRLYWYRQTLGQGPEFLTYFQNEAQLEKSRLLSDRFSAERPKGSFSTLEIQRTEQGDSAMYLCASSPPRSGDNEQFFGPGTRLTVL.